The T cell receptor beta chain under discussion was sequenced for a study of blood T cell repertoires in COVID-19. Study overall: The analysed material was cDNA or gDNA that came from T cells, B-cell-depleted T cells, or PBMCs.

Living in under 30 US areas, the participants were between roughly 18 and 95 years of age. Original analysis: Researchers report that nucleated cell counts were estimated from reference gene primer amplification. The assay was immunoSEQ multiplex PCR, and TCRdb's table has in-frame clones only and misses some. That table furnishes V, J and clone size, whereas the DNA furnished D and trimming. The table includes roughly 180,000 clones, 80% detected once. The CDR3 is 16 residues long. Per the germline V gene, CDR1 is SGHVS and CDR2 is FQNEAQ. V lost 4 bases, J lost 10 bases, and 13 bases stayed unmatched.

The sample comprised PBMCs or T cells enriched from blood (not recorded which). This chain joins TRBV7-8 and TRBJ2-1; 10 bases fit TRBD2. The TCR originated in a man aged 55 to 69 who had been exposed to COVID-19. The CDR3 here is CASSWTGTSVSQEQFF. Here the CDR3 DNA reads TGTGCCAGCAGCTGGACCGGGACTAGCGTTAGTCAGGAGCAGTTCTTC.